One and the same sample provided the 5 T cell receptor beta chains below, sequenced in a study of glioma-infiltrating T cells. The iRepertoire nested amplicon-rescue multiplex PCR amplified TCR alpha and beta CDR3s from RNA. TCRdb processed the multiplex PCR reads anew with MiXCR; each CDR3 protein has one entry. The sample has about 12,000 distinct CDR3 sequences, around 27% seen once; the top ten hold approximately 40%. The material sequenced was glioma tissue, nonneoplastic brain tissue, or PBMCs (not recorded which). These receptors all come from a human donor with low-grade glioma or glioblastoma, undergoing nonglioma brain surgery, or in good health (not recorded which).

The table lists this clonotype with a count of one. This chain links TRBV19 with TRBJ1-1; D gene ambiguous. Germline values: CDR1 LNHDA, CDR2 SQIVND (reference sequence). The CDR3 covers 15 residues. The V end was cut by 6 bases, the J end by 5 bases, with 19 bases between. DNA for the CDR3: TGTGCCAGTAGCCCCTCCCGCGAGGTGAGAACTGAAGCTTTCTTT. Translation gives CASSPSREVRTEAFF.

This clonotype appeared many times. The chain joins TRBV7-2 to TRBJ2-3; 7 positions agree with TRBD1. V shed 5 bases and J 3 bases; nucleotides not matched to a gene: 11. Germline assignment: CDR1 SGHTA and CDR2 FQGNSA. The CDR3 is 16 amino acids. The CDR3 is CASSLRTGQKTDTQYF. In DNA, the CDR3 is TGTGCCAGCAGCCTTAGGACAGGCCAAAAAACAGATACGCAGTATTTT.

V usage is TRBV20-1 and J usage is TRBJ2-7; 10 bases match TRBD2. The CDR3 consists of 15 residues. After removal of 1 base from V and 10 bases from J, the junction contained 13 bases not matched to a gene. From germline, CDR1 is DFQATT and CDR2 SNEGSKA (reference sequence). The CDR3, as DNA: TGCAGTGCTAGAGTCATAGCGGGAGGTAGTAACCATCAGTACTTC. Its translation is CSARVIAGGSNHQYF.

This clonotype is labeled as medium-sized (0.01 to 0.1%). The genes are TRBV20-1 and TRBJ2-5, with D hard to call. Trimming left V 5 bases short and J 1 base short, with 11 bases between. This CDR3 region has 13 residues. Germline loops: CDR1 DFQATT, CDR2 SNEGSKA (reference sequence). Here the CDR3 DNA reads TGCAGTGCTGTCCCCCCGGTCCAAGAGACCCAGTACTTC. Amino acid sequence: CSAVPPVQETQYF.

About this clonotype itself: A read error may explain this, as a much larger clone is one base away. This rearrangement joins TRBV14 to TRBJ2-7, with D perhaps matching TRBD2 (6 bases). Trimming took 0 bases from V and 3 from J, leaving 9 bases between them. CDR3 length: 14 amino acids. Germline assignment: CDR1 SGHDN and CDR2 FVKESK. This CDR3 is CASSQDRLGYEQYF. The CDR3 DNA reads as TGTGCCAGCAGCCAAGATAGACTAGGCTACGAGCAGTACTTC.